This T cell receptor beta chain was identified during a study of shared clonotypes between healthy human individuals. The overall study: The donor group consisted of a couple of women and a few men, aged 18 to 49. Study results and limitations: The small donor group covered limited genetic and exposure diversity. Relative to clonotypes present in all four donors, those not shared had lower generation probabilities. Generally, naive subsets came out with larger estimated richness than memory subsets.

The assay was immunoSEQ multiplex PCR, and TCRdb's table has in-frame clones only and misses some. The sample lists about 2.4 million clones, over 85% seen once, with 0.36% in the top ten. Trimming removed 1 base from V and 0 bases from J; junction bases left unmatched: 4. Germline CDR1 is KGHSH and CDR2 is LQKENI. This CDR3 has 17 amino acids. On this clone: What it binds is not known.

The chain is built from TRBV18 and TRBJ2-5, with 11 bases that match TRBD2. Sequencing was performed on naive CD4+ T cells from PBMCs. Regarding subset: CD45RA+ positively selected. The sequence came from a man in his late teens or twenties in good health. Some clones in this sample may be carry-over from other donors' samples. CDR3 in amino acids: CASSPRPGLADQETQYF. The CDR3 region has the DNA TGTGCCAGCTCACCACGGCCGGGACTAGCGGACCAAGAGACCCAGTACTTC.